This TCR beta chain emerged from a study of blood T cell repertoires in COVID-19. Data came from immunoSEQ multiplex PCR; TCRdb stores just in-frame clones and leaves some out. Among about 27,000 clones listed, approximately 82% were seen once. This clone turned up a few times. The source material was peripheral blood. This clonotype originated in a man between 65 and 79 years old with acute or convalescent COVID-19.

CDR3 residues: CASSATGVGNEQFF. The DNA of the CDR3 is TGTGCCAGCAGTGCTACAGGGGTAGGCAATGAGCAGTTCTTC. The V call is TRBV9, the J call TRBJ2-1, with 7 bases that match TRBD1. The V gene's germline CDR1 is SGDLS and CDR2 YYNGEE. V shed 5 bases, J shed 6 bases, and the junction held 8 bases outside the gene matches. This CDR3 is built from 14 residues.